These 2 T cell receptor beta chains came from one sample sequenced in a study of CD8 T cells in Susac syndrome. RNA totalling about 0.45 to 1 ug underwent reverse transcription with random hexamers. MiXCR, run by TCRdb on the immunoSEQ multiplex PCR reads, gives a single entry per CDR3 protein. The data hold more than 150,000 distinct CDR3 sequences, with roughly nine tenths observed a single time. The sample comprised CD4+ T cells from PBMCs. These receptor sequences come from a human donor in good health.

This clonotype occurred once. V and J are TRBV11-1 and TRBJ2-7, with 7 bases lining up with TRBD1. Germline V gene data show CDR1 as SGHAT and CDR2 as FQDESV (reference sequence). CDR3 length: 14 residues. V dropped 6 bases and J dropped 5; count of bases not matched to a gene: 10. CDR3 bases: TGTGCCAGCAGTCCGCGACAGGGTTTCAACGAGCAGTACTTC. It encodes CASSPRQGFNEQYF.

CDR3 region: CASSQAQINEKLFF. CDR3 coding DNA: TGCGCCAGCAGCCAAGCACAGATTAATGAAAAACTGTTTTTT. The rearrangement uses TRBV4-1 and TRBJ1-4; no firm D call. Trimming cost V 1 base and J 4 bases, with 7 bases left between them. The CDR3 spans 14 residues. The germline V gene encodes CDR1 MGHRA and CDR2 YSYEKL.